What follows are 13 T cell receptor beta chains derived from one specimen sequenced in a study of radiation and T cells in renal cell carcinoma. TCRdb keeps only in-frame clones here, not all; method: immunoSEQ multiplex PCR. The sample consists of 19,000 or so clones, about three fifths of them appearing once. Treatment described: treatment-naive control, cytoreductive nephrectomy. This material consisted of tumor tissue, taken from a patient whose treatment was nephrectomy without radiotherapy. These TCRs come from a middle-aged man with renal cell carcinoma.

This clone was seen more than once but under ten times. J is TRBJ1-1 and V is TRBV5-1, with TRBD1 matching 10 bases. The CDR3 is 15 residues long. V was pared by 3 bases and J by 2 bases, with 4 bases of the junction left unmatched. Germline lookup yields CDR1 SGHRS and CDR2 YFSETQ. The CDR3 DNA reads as TGCGCCAGCAGCTGGGCGACAGGGGGCAACACTGAAGCTTTCTTT. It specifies CASSWATGGNTEAFF.

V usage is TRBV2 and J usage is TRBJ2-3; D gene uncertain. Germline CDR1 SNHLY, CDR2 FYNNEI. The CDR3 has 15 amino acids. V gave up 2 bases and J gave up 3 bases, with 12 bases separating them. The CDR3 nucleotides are TGTGCCAGCAGTGAACGGCCCCAGAGGACAGATACGCAGTATTTT. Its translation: CASSERPQRTDTQYF.

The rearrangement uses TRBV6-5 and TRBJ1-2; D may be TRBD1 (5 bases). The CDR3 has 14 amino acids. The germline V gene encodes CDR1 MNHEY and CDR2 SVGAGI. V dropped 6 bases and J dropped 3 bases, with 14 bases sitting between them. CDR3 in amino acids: CASRKQGSYYGYTF. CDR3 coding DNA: TGTGCCAGCAGGAAGCAGGGAAGTTACTATGGCTACACCTTC.

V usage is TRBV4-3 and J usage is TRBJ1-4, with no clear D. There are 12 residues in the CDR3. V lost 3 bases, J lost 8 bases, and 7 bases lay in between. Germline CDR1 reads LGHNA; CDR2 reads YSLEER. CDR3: CASSQQREKLFF. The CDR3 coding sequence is TGCGCCAGCAGCCAGCAACGAGAAAAACTGTTTTTT.

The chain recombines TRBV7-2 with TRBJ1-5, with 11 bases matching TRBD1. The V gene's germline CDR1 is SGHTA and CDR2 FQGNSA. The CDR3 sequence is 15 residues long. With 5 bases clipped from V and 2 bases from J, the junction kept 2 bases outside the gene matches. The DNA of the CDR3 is TGTGCCAGCAGCCGGACAGGGGGCGGCAATCAGCCCCAGCATTTT. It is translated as CASSRTGGGNQPQHF.

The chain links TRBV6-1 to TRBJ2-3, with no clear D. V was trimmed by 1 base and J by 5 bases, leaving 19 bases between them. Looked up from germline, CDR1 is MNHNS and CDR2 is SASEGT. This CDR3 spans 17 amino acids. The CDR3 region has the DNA TGTGCCAGCAGTGAAGAGGCAAACGGCCCCATGGTAGATACGCAGTATTTT. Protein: CASSEEANGPMVDTQYF.

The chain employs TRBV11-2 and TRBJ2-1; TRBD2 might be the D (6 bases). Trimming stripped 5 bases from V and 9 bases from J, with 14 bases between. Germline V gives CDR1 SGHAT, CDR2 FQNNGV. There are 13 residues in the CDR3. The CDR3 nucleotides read TGTGCCAGCAGCATGCAGACCGGGGGTGAGCAGTTCTTC. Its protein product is CASSMQTGGEQFF.

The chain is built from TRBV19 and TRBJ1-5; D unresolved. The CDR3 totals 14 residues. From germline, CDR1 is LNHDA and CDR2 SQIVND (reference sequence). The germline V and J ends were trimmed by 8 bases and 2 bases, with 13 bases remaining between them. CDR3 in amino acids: CASWGWSGNQPQHF. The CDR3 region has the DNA TGTGCCAGTTGGGGATGGAGTGGCAATCAGCCCCAGCATTTT. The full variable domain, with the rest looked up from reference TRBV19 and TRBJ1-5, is DGGITQSPKYLFRKEGQNVTLSCEQNLNHDAMYWYRQDPGQGLRLIYYSQIVNDFQKGDIAEGYSVSREKKESFPLTVTSAQKNPTAFYLCASWGWSGNQPQHFGDGTRLSIL.

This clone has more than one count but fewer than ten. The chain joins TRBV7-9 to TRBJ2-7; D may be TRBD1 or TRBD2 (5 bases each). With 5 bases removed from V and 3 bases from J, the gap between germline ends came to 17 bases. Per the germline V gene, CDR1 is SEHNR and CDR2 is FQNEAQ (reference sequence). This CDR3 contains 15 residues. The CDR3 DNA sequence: TGTGCCAGCAGCCGGGACCCCGGTTCTGACTACGAGCAGTACTTC. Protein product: CASSRDPGSDYEQYF. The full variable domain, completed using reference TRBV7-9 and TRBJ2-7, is DTGVSQNPRHKITKRGQNVTFRCDPISEHNRLYWYRQTLGQGPEFLTYFQNEAQLEKSRLLSDRFSAERPKGSFSTLEIQRTEQGDSAMYLCASSRDPGSDYEQYFGPGTRLTVT.

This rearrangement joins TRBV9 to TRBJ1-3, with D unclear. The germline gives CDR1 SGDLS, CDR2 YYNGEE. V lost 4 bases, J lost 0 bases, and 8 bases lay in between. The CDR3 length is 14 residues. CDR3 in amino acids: CASSLGNSGNTIYF. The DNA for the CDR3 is TGTGCCAGCAGCCTCGGGAACTCTGGAAACACCATATATTTT.

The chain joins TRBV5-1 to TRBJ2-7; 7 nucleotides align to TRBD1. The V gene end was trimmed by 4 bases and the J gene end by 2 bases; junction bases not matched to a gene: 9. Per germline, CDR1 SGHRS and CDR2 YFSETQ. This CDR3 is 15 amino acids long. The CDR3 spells CASSTGTADTYEQYF. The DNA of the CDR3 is TGCGCCAGCAGCACTGGGACAGCTGATACCTACGAGCAGTACTTC.

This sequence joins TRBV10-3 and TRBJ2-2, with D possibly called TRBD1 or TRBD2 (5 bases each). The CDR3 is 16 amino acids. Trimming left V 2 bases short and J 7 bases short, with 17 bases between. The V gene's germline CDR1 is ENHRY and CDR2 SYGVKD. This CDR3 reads CAISERLGEDRGELFF. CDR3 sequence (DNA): TGTGCCATCAGTGAGAGGCTGGGGGAAGATCGCGGGGAGCTGTTTTTT.

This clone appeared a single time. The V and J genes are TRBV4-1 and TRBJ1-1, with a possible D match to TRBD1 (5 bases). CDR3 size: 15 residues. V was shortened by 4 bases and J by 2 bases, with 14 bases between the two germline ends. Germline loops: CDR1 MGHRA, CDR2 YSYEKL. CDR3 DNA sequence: TGCGCCAGCAGCCGATCGGGACCACTAAACACTGAAGCTTTCTTT. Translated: CASSRSGPLNTEAFF.